Listed below are T cell receptor beta chains from one sample, sequenced in a study of blood T cell repertoires in COVID-19. The data were produced by immunoSEQ multiplex PCR, yet TCRdb's version contains in-frame clones alone and is incomplete. The sample has over 95,000 clones; about 88% are singletons. Sequencing was done on a sample of peripheral blood. The receptors here all came from a woman aged 55-70 years with acute or convalescent COVID-19. Each CDR3 is given with its conserved first and last residue.

j_call: TRBJ2-5; v_call: TRBV30; cdr3_aa: CAWNWGGQETQYF
j_call: TRBJ2-7; v_call: TRBV19; cdr3_aa: CASSTGQGDEQYF
j_call: TRBJ1-1; v_call: TRBV30; cdr3_aa: CAWSVNRVFEAFF
j_call: TRBJ2-1; v_call: TRBV5-1; cdr3_aa: CASRLPVKGGEIYNEQFF
j_call: TRBJ2-1; v_call: TRBV11-3; cdr3_aa: CASSLWGTSGNEQFF
j_call: TRBJ1-2; v_call: TRBV21-1; cdr3_aa: CASSKRAYYGYTF
j_call: TRBJ2-1; v_call: TRBV11-3; cdr3_aa: CASSLRRGDYNEQFF
j_call: TRBJ2-7; v_call: TRBV7-2; cdr3_aa: CASTPPGGGAYEQYF
j_call: TRBJ2-2; v_call: TRBV24-1; cdr3_aa: CATSVASGHGELFF
j_call: TRBJ1-1; v_call: TRBV28; cdr3_aa: CASSLPGQGWIQNTEAFF
j_call: TRBJ1-2; v_call: TRBV7-2; cdr3_aa: CASSSYGNRGGYTF
j_call: TRBJ2-1; v_call: TRBV7-7; cdr3_aa: CASSLAAGGYNEQFF
j_call: TRBJ1-2; v_call: TRBV5-5; cdr3_aa: CASRWDREYGYTF